This T cell receptor (beta chain) was captured by sequencing in a study of cytomegalovirus exposure and HLA in healthy donors (dated 2017 in TCRdb). Turning to the overall study: In an earlier analysis of under 600 of the donors, 276 Gb of sequence data and 120 million or so unique TCR beta sequences from about 190 million T cells were reported. An early release covering approximately 600 HLA-typed donors comprised approximately 300 gigabases of sequencing data and approximately 85 million unique TCR sequences. Among the roughly 370 genotyped donors, around 81% belonged to the genetic ancestry cluster associated with self-reported Caucasian donors. The study aimed to test whether cataloging public T cell receptors could reveal signatures of past pathogen exposure. The T cell repertoires of 666 subjects were profiled by immunosequencing and related to cytomegalovirus serostatus. In addition to the first cohort of hundreds of subjects, a separate validation cohort of 120 different subjects was used. The study combined high-throughput TCR immunosequencing, statistical association of individual TCRs with disease status, and machine learning to predict cytomegalovirus infection status. A later analysis re-examined previously published TCR beta repertoires from just over 650 donors and added high-resolution HLA genotyping to investigate patterns of TCR occurrence. In the later analysis, no new phenotypic data were used to find candidate immune exposures; instead, reliance was placed on TCR beta sequences and their occurrence across donors. In an earlier analysis of 587 of the donors, high-throughput TCR beta sequencing was used to judge whether each TCR beta V gene segment behaved as functional or pseudogenic. Alongside the repertoire data, information on donor age, sex, ethnicity and CMV serostatus was compiled. A later genetic analysis took genome-wide SNP genotypes for about three fifths of the roughly 670 donors and used that subset as a discovery cohort. All discovery cohort repertoires had been generated on a single sequencing platform. HLA typing included class I and class II loci at four-digit resolution. The number of donors typed differed by locus, with roughly 620-630 for A, B, C, DRB1 and DQB1, roughly 520 for DQA1, 600 to 610 for DPA1, and under 490 for DPB1. About five DR-DQ haplotypes were treated as single units for association and clustering because of strong linkage in the cohort. On average, approximately 250,000 unique TCR beta nucleotide sequences were sequenced per donor among some 430 genotyped donors of the cohort, with roughly 19% of those sequences being non-productive.

Concerning this clone: It has no known antigen specificity. No quality values exist for individual bases; no much larger clone is one base distant.

The full study reports these points: CMV serostatus was the only immune exposure information available for the cohort. A further reported finding was that TCR beta sequences accurately predicted the HLA-A and HLA-B alleles for most subjects in the first cohort. A cluster of highly shared sequence variants was judged likely to represent a technical artifact of the sequencing pipeline. According to a later analysis, parvovirus B19, influenza, CMV and Epstein-Barr virus appeared linked to several top co-occurrence clusters. Linkage disequilibrium might explain the correlated functional status among segregating V segments, but an unknown experimental factor could not be excluded. Sequencing depth was assumed to be roughly uniform across donors in the presence/absence analyses, though that assumption may not hold. In a later genetic analysis, a missense DCLRE1C variant was associated with V-gene and J-gene trimming of TCR beta chains, and the association was replicated in an independent cohort. At a false discovery rate of 0.05, a later analysis linked 15,000 to 20,000 TCR beta sequences to specific HLA alleles. In a later genetic analysis, fewer N-insertions in productive TCRs were reported among donors in an Asian-associated ancestry cluster than the approximately 630-donor mean. The study gave a list of some 150 TCR beta chains associated with cytomegalovirus. In both the original and validation cohorts, the classifier was reported to diagnose cytomegalovirus status with high specificity and sensitivity. A later analysis found that TCR association rates varied across HLA loci, with DRB1 alleles showing the most associated TCRs and HLA-C alleles the fewest. Because HLA typing was unavailable for some donors at each locus, only the typed subset was used in association tests. Assigning TCR associations to individual alleles was difficult when HLA alleles, especially DR and DQ, strongly co-occurred. The authors suggested that the approach could potentially be generalized to other disease states and immunological phenotypes. While some public TCRs were present in many individuals, most TCR sequences turned up only very rarely across donors. In a later analysis, most CMV-associated TCR beta chains were found to appear HLA-restricted, with HLA associations seemingly driven largely by CMV exposure. In vitro tests confirmed that three of the cytomegalovirus-associated TCR beta chains recognize cytomegalovirus antigens. In an earlier analysis of a few hundred of the donors, most TCR beta V segments were observed in productive rearrangements about 87% or about 30% of the time, broadly matching IMGT annotations. Because the 87-base-pair reads could not distinguish some IMGT-functional V segments, including TRBV6-2 and TRBV6-3, those segments were excluded. In a later analysis, HLA-associated TCR beta chains showed more clonal expansion and lower generation probabilities than non-associated chains that were equally common. The earlier analysis of about 600 of the donors excluded 15 to 20 rarely observed V segments, including chromosome 9 orphons, because counts were too low. In this cohort, only TCR beta chains were sequenced, and detectable features were limited by the absence of alpha or paired-chain data.

The cohort was made up of around 720 healthy bone marrow donors. Cohort members were all nominally healthy when sampled, although unrecorded immune exposures were likely present. The donor was CMV seronegative and was included in the group of several hundred seronegative cohort members. A peripheral blood sample was collected from each donor, and TCR beta sequencing was performed on peripheral blood mononuclear cells. Genomic DNA was extracted from the blood cell samples with the Qiagen DNeasy Blood Extraction Kit. There are 15 amino acids in the CDR3, from cysteine to phenylalanine inclusive. The sequence is cut down to CDR3 DNA, 45 bases in frame from base 1. The germline V gene (reference sequence) gives CDR1 as MNHNY and CDR2 as SVGAGI. The trim is 6 bases for V and 0 bases for J, with a gap of 12 bases between the germline ends. Libraries were constructed by the immunoSEQ multiplex PCR assay. For the multiplex PCR, a mixture combining 60 forward primers for TCR Vbeta segments and 13 reverse primers for TCR Jbeta segments was used. Amplification of the CDR3 region of rearranged TCR beta genes was performed with a multiplex PCR assay on genomic DNA. Amplified TCR beta libraries were sequenced as 87-base-pair reads on the Illumina HiSeq System. Per the authors' processing: Across the roughly 600 repertoires, a later analysis counted some 81 million unique TCR beta chains, around 11 million of which were shared by at least two donors. To remove PCR and sequencing errors, raw reads were error-corrected and collapsed into unique sequences using a nearest-neighbor algorithm that merged closely related sequences. CDR3 sequences were aligned to IMGT reference sequences to assign V, D and J gene segments. For a sequence to be retained, a match of at least six nucleotides to both a V gene segment and a J gene segment was required. Rearrangements were classified as productive when the CDR3 lacked stop codons and remained in frame with V and J, and all other rearrangements were classified as non-productive. CDR3 was defined according to IMGT convention as the region running from the second conserved V-encoded cysteine to the conserved J-encoded phenylalanine. The earlier analysis of roughly 590 of the donors excluded any sequence lacking an unambiguous match to a single V gene segment. In an earlier analysis of roughly 600 of the donors, a V segment was called functional when productive rearrangements were above 56.7%, and segregating when the standard deviation between donors exceeded 5%. A statistical classification framework was developed to diagnose cytomegalovirus status using the catalog of TCR beta chain sequences. V and J gene assignment, in a later analysis, came from comparing TCR nucleotide sequences with IMGT/GENE-DB human TR gene sequences. A later analysis assigned CDR3 sequences and most-parsimonious VDJ recombination scenarios with the TCRdist pipeline. In a later analysis, every TCR beta chain was defined by the combination of its CDR3 amino acid sequence and its V-gene family, and reads without a unique V-gene family were dropped. To address suspected cross-contamination and a sequencing artifact, a later analysis removed approximately 600 highly shared, low-generation-probability nucleotide sequences. For each public chain, a later analysis derived a clonal expansion index from normalized ranks of inferred template counts within each repertoire. A later analysis computed generation probabilities with a VDJ recombination model fitted to out-of-frame rearrangements, and checked the results against IGoR. In a later analysis, hypergeometric tests were used to score TCR-TCR, TCR-HLA and TCR-CMV co-occurrence, with a repertoire-size bias correction applied to TCR pairs. In a later analysis, false discovery rates were estimated by permuting HLA or CMV assignments 20 times. In a later analysis, co-occurring TCRs were grouped using DBSCAN, and TCRdist sequence similarity was added for clustering within HLA-allele-positive subsets. For co-occurrence clustering, repertoires with fewer than 30,000 or more than 120,000 public chains were excluded, along with roughly 5 repertoires with anomalous nucleotide sharing. Here the immuneACCESS table is served through TCRdb, limited to in-frame sequences with V and J called. Missing clones are a known gap in these copies; in checked studies unresolved V genes cover under half, and the rest lacks a known reason. V and J calls and clone size follow that table, whereas D and trimming were derived from the DNA. The sample records some 160,000 clones, approximately 80% of which are singletons. The top ten clonotypes cover approximately 1.5% of the sample.

Sequences were obtained from PBMCs. The chain is assembled from TRBV6-6 and TRBJ1-5; possibly the D gene is TRBD1, per 6 matching bases. The clonotype comes from a male donor in good health and CMV-seronegative. This receptor has the CDR3 CASSPTGNSNQPQHF. The sequenced DNA is TGTGCCAGCAGCCCCACAGGGAATAGCAATCAGCCCCAGCATTTT.